The 16 T cell receptor beta chains below were found in one sample sequenced in a study of response to subunit inactivated influenza vaccine. TCRdb passed the RT-PCR reads through MiXCR, listing each CDR3 protein once. Of hundreds of thousands of distinct CDR3 sequences in the sample, approximately 13% were seen once. The source material was PBMCs from blood, sampled 14 to 15 days before vaccination. Source of these receptors: a man between 50 and 59 years old who received an inactivated influenza vaccine.

This clonotype was detected only a few times. The chain joins TRBV10-3 to TRBJ2-5, with TRBD2 as a possible D gene (5 bases). Looked up from germline, CDR1 is ENHRY and CDR2 is SYGVKD. V lost 3 bases and J 1 base, leaving 18 bases between the germline ends. The CDR3 loop spans 17 amino acids. The CDR3 region is CAISEPTRGSGQETQYF. As DNA, the CDR3 is TGTGCCATCAGTGAACCCACGCGCGGGTCAGGCCAAGAGACCCAGTACTTC.

The sample holds one count of this clonotype. The gene calls are TRBV7-2 and TRBJ2-5; 9 nucleotides match TRBD2. The ends lost 0 bases at V and 4 bases at J; junction bases unmatched: 6. This CDR3 spans 16 amino acids. The germline gives CDR1 SGHTA, CDR2 FQGNSA. CDR3 in amino acids: CASSLAVGAGGETQYF. CDR3 coding DNA: TGTGCCAGCAGCTTAGCGGTGGGAGCGGGGGGAGAGACCCAGTACTTC. The variable domain in full, with the rest retrieved from reference TRBV7-2 and TRBJ2-5, is GAGVSQSPSNKVTEKGKDVELRCDPISGHTALYWYRQSLGQGLEFLIYFQGNSAPDKSGLPSDRFSAERTGGSVSTLTIQRTQQEDSAVYLCASSLAVGAGGETQYFGPGTRLLVL.

In its sample, this clonotype was seen a few times. The V gene is TRBV12-3 or TRBV12-4, the J gene TRBJ2-3; TRBD2 aligns across 10 bases. The V and J ends lost 6 bases and 3 bases, in that order; junction bases with no gene match: 9. The CDR3 spans 16 residues. The CDR3: CASSTQAGGATDTQYF. The DNA of the CDR3 is TGTGCCAGCAGCACCCAAGCGGGAGGGGCAACAGATACGCAGTATTTT.

This clonotype was observed a handful of times. The chain has TRBV20-1 and TRBJ2-7; 9 bases agree with TRBD1. The ends lost 6 bases at V and 0 bases at J; junction bases unmatched: 9. Germline V CDR1 and CDR2: DFQATT, SNEGSKA (reference sequence). This CDR3 region has 15 residues. CDR3 in DNA: TGCAGTGCGCCGCCGGGGACAGGGTTCTCCTACGAGCAGTACTTC. Translating it yields CSAPPGTGFSYEQYF.

The CDR3: CASSRTDRAPFF. CDR3 nucleotides: TGTGCCAGCAGCCGGACGGACAGGGCACCGTTCTTC. The chain links TRBV7-9 to TRBJ2-1, with 8 positions matching TRBD1. This CDR3 is 12 amino acids long. Losses at the gene ends were 5 bases for V and 15 bases for J; bases not matched to a gene: 9. Per germline, CDR1 SEHNR and CDR2 FQNEAQ (reference sequence).

This chain links TRBV14 with TRBJ2-5, with unresolved D. V gave up 1 base and J gave up 5 bases, with 8 bases separating them. The CDR3 runs to 13 residues. The germline V gene has CDR1 SGHDN and CDR2 FVKESK. CDR3 loop: CASSQGVFETQYF. The CDR3 DNA reads TGTGCCAGCAGCCAAGGTGTTTTTGAGACCCAGTACTTC.

The chain links TRBV7-2 to TRBJ2-1; 12 bases match TRBD2. Germline V CDR1 and CDR2: SGHTA, FQGNSA. This CDR3 comprises 16 residues. Germline trimming cut 5 bases from V and 8 bases from J; bases unmatched to any gene: 10. In DNA, the CDR3 is TGTGCCAGCAGCACCCAACCTAGCGGGAGGGTGGATGAGCAGTTCTTC. This sequence encodes CASSTQPSGRVDEQFF.

This clonotype was seen only a few times. The J gene is TRBJ2-3, the V gene TRBV5-6; 9 nucleotides agree with TRBD2. The CDR3 extends over 15 amino acids. The germline V gene has CDR1 SGHDT and CDR2 YYEEEE. Germline trimming cut 5 bases from V and 4 bases from J; bases unmatched to any gene: 8. The chain's CDR3 is CASSGGGAWSDTQYF. The CDR3, as DNA: TGTGCCAGCAGTGGCGGGGGGGCCTGGTCAGATACGCAGTATTTT.

The chain links TRBV6-2 or TRBV6-3 to TRBJ1-6; D is uncertain. V was pared by 2 bases and J by 0 bases, with 5 bases between. The CDR3 extends over 15 amino acids. Looked up from germline, CDR1 is MNHEY and CDR2 is SVGEGT. The CDR3 loop reads CASSYTGSYNSPLHF. CDR3 sequence (DNA): TGTGCCAGCAGTTACACGGGCTCCTATAATTCACCCCTCCACTTT.

This clonotype turned up a few times. This chain joins TRBV5-1 and TRBJ2-7; possibly TRBD2 for D (7 bases). The CDR3 sequence is 15 residues long. CDR1 and CDR2 from the germline V gene are SGHRS and YFSETQ. V lost 0 bases and J lost 3, with 13 bases in between. The chain's CDR3 is CASSLEGGGYYEQYF. As DNA, the CDR3 is TGCGCCAGCAGCTTGGAGGGGGGGGGTTACTACGAGCAGTACTTC.

This clonotype has a handful of counts. The V and J genes are TRBV10-3 and TRBJ2-2, with TRBD1 matching over 10 bases. CDR3 length equals 15 residues. The V segment lost 4 bases and the J segment 5 bases; nucleotides outside the gene matches: 4. The germline V gene has CDR1 ENHRY and CDR2 SYGVKD. For the CDR3, the DNA is TGTGCCATCAGTGGGACAGGGGGAAGTACCGGGGAGCTGTTTTTT. Encoded protein: CAISGTGGSTGELFF.

The chain employs TRBV7-2 and TRBJ2-7; TRBD2 matches at 11 bases. Per germline, CDR1 SGHTA and CDR2 FQGNSA. This CDR3 spans 15 amino acids. V lost 2 bases and J lost 9; bases outside the gene matches: 9. The CDR3, as DNA: TGTGCCAGCAGCTTAAAGCGACTAGCGGGACCGGTGCAGTACTTC. It yields the protein CASSLKRLAGPVQYF.

The J gene is TRBJ2-5, the V gene TRBV5-1; perhaps D is TRBD1 or TRBD2 (5 bases each). With 0 bases removed from V and 5 bases from J, the gap between germline ends came to 17 bases. The CDR3 runs 16 residues. Germline assignment: CDR1 SGHRS and CDR2 YFSETQ. CDR3: CASSLGGAGSEETQYF. CDR3 sequence (DNA): TGCGCCAGCAGCTTGGGAGGGGCAGGGTCCGAGGAGACCCAGTACTTC.

This clonotype was detected a few times. The CDR3 nucleotides are TGTGCCAGCGGATTCACAGGGGGGAACACTGAAGCTTTCTTT. Its translation is CASGFTGGNTEAFF. The genes are TRBV27 and TRBJ1-1, with 8 positions matching TRBD1. Losses at the gene ends were 8 bases for V and 1 base for J; bases not matched to a gene: 6. Per germline, CDR1 MNHEY and CDR2 SMNVEV (reference sequence). The CDR3 is made up of 14 amino acids.

In this sample, this clonotype turned up a few times. V usage is TRBV9 and J usage is TRBJ2-2; a possible D gene is TRBD2 (6 bases). Germline CDR1 and CDR2: SGDLS and YYNGEE. There are 15 residues in the CDR3. Trimming removed 6 bases from V and 4 bases from J, with 16 bases in between. CDR3 in amino acids: CASNQQLGGTGELFF. CDR3 in DNA: TGTGCCAGCAACCAACAGCTCGGGGGCACCGGGGAGCTGTTTTTT.

As DNA, the CDR3 is TGTGCCATCAGTGAGTCGACGGCAATCGAGCAGTTCTTC. Translating gives CAISESTAIEQFF. V is TRBV10-3 and J is TRBJ2-1; D call uncertain. Trimming left V 0 bases short and J 10 bases short, with 10 bases between. Per germline, CDR1 ENHRY and CDR2 SYGVKD. The CDR3 contains 13 residues.